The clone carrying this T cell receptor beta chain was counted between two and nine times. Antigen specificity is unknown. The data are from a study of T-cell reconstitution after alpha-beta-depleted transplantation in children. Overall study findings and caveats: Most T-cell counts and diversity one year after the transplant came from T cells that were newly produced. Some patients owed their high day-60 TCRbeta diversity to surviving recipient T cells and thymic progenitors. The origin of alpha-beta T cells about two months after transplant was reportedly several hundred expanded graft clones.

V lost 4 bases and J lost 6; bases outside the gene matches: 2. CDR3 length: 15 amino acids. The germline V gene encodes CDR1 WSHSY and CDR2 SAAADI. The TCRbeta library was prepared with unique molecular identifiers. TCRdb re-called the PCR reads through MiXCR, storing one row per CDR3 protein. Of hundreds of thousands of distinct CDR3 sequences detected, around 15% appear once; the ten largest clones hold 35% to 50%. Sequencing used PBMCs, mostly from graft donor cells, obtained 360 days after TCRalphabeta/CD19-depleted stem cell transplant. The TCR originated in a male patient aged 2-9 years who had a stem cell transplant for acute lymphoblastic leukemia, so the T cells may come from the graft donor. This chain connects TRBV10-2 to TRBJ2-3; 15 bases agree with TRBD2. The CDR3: CASSAGLAGGDTQYF. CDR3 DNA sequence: TGCGCCAGCAGTGCCGGACTAGCGGGAGGGGATACGCAGTATTTT.